What follows are 12 T cell receptor beta chains derived from one specimen sequenced in a study of cytomegalovirus exposure and HLA in healthy donors. The PCR ran on 60 Vbeta and 13 Jbeta primers. This table comes from immunoSEQ multiplex PCR, and its TCRdb copy is limited to in-frame clones, with some not included. The data hold almost 200,000 clones, with around 85% observed a single time. Sequences were obtained from PBMCs. The receptors were sampled from a woman between 50 and 59 years old in good health and CMV-seronegative.

The gene calls are TRBV27 and TRBJ1-3; 9 nucleotides align to TRBD1. The V gene end was trimmed by 6 bases and the J gene end by 0 bases; junction bases not matched to a gene: 6. The germline V gene encodes CDR1 MNHEY and CDR2 SMNVEV (reference sequence). This CDR3 spans 16 amino acids. Here the CDR3 DNA reads TGTGCCAGCAGAACAGGGGGCTATAACTCTGGAAACACCATATATTTT. It yields the protein CASRTGGYNSGNTIYF.

The chain is built from TRBV5-1 and TRBJ2-1; TRBD2 matches at 14 bases. Trimming at V came to 4 bases and at J to 7 bases, leaving 4 bases not matched to a gene. CDR3 size: 15 residues. Germline values: CDR1 SGHRS, CDR2 YFSETQ. The CDR3, as DNA: TGCGCCAGCAGCGGAGGGACTAGCGGGAGAAATGAGCAGTTCTTC. Translating it yields CASSGGTSGRNEQFF.

This rearrangement joins TRBV19 to TRBJ2-1; 8 bases match TRBD2. The CDR3 length is 17 residues. V dropped 3 bases and J dropped 0; count of bases not matched to a gene: 7. The germline CDR1 and CDR2 sequences are LNHDA and SQIVND (reference sequence). CDR3 coding DNA: TGTGCCAGTAGTATGGGAGCGGGAGCCCTCTCCTACAATGAGCAGTTCTTC. This codes for CASSMGAGALSYNEQFF. The full variable domain, its missing parts supplied by reference TRBV19 and TRBJ2-1, is DGGITQSPKYLFRKEGQNVTLSCEQNLNHDAMYWYRQDPGQGLRLIYYSQIVNDFQKGDIAEGYSVSREKKESFPLTVTSAQKNPTAFYLCASSMGAGALSYNEQFFGPGTRLTVL.

This clone was counted a few times. The rearrangement uses TRBV7-2 and TRBJ2-1; D possibly corresponds to TRBD1 (6 bases). Deletions cut 1 base from V and 2 bases from J, with 9 bases between. Germline assignment: CDR1 SGHTA and CDR2 FQGNSA. The CDR3 covers 15 residues. The chain's CDR3 is CASSLGTVPYNEQFF. The CDR3 DNA reads as TGTGCCAGCAGCTTAGGGACAGTCCCCTACAATGAGCAGTTCTTC.

This clone was observed a handful of times. Other nucleotide sequences in the sample specify the same CDR3. The chain combines TRBV4-1 with TRBJ2-7, with D unclear. The germline V gene has CDR1 MGHRA and CDR2 YSYEKL. The CDR3 contains 13 residues. V was pared by 0 bases and J by 4 bases, with 7 bases between. CDR3 nucleotides: TGCGCCAGCAGCCAAGATCGTCTTTACGAGCAGTACTTC. It specifies CASSQDRLYEQYF.

The chain has TRBV11-2 and TRBJ2-3, with a possible D match to TRBD2 (6 bases). The CDR3 covers 14 residues. Germline CDR1 SGHAT, CDR2 FQNNGV. Trimming took 1 base from V and 6 from J, leaving 11 bases between them. CDR3 sequence: CASSLGPRGDTQYF. CDR3 in DNA: TGTGCCAGCAGCTTAGGGCCCCGGGGGGATACGCAGTATTTT.

The rearrangement joins TRBV2 to TRBJ2-2, with D possibly matching TRBD1 (6 bases). The CDR3 has 14 residues. Per germline, CDR1 SNHLY and CDR2 FYNNEI. The V and J ends lost 5 bases and 1 base respectively, with 8 bases between them. This CDR3 is CASSPGQNTGELFF. CDR3 DNA sequence: TGTGCCAGCAGTCCGGGACAGAACACCGGGGAGCTGTTTTTT.

This clone was detected once. V usage is TRBV27 and J usage is TRBJ1-5; 8 bases are shared with TRBD1. This CDR3 region has 14 residues. Trimming removed 5 bases from V and 5 bases from J; junction bases left unmatched: 5. Germline CDR1 reads MNHEY; CDR2 reads SMNVEV (reference sequence). The CDR3 protein is CASSADRDDQPQHF. Here the CDR3 DNA reads TGTGCCAGCAGTGCGGACAGGGACGATCAGCCCCAGCATTTT.

This rearrangement joins TRBV19 to TRBJ2-3; 7 bases fit TRBD2. The V gene's germline CDR1 is LNHDA and CDR2 SQIVND (reference sequence). V lost 4 bases to trimming and J lost 4 bases; unmatched junction nucleotides: 14. This CDR3 is built from 17 residues. The CDR3 reads CASSTTVLASLPDTQYF. The CDR3 bases are TGTGCCAGTAGTACCACCGTACTAGCGAGTTTACCAGATACGCAGTATTTT.

This clone has only one observation. The gene calls are TRBV21-1 and TRBJ2-2; the table gives TRBD1 as D, unverified against the DNA. TRBV21-1 is a documented pseudogene. The CDR3 runs to 15 residues. DNA of the CDR3: TGTGCCCACAATGAGGCGGACAGGGGGACCGGGGAGCTGTTTTTT. Its translation: CAHNEADRGTGELFF.

The chain couples TRBV28 to TRBJ2-7, with D possibly being TRBD2 (6 bases). The CDR3 is made up of 12 amino acids. Trimming took 4 bases from V and 3 from J, leaving 7 bases between them. The V gene's germline CDR1 is MDHEN and CDR2 SYDVKM. The CDR3 spells CASSWDFYEQYF. The CDR3 DNA reads as TGTGCCAGCAGTTGGGACTTCTACGAGCAGTACTTC.

V and J are TRBV9 and TRBJ2-7; 9 nucleotides line up with TRBD2. Germline V gives CDR1 SGDLS, CDR2 YYNGEE. This CDR3 is built from 17 residues. V lost 0 bases and J lost 5; bases outside the gene matches: 12. Here the CDR3 DNA reads TGTGCCAGCAGCGTAGCAGGGGCGGGAGGGCCCGGCGACGAGCAGTACTTC. This encodes CASSVAGAGGPGDEQYF.